Included here is one T cell receptor (beta chain) sequence, with context. In its sample, this clonotype was seen many times. Its antigen is still unknown. Base qualities are not at hand, and no much larger clone is one base apart. Compared with germline, V lacks 1 base and J lacks 5 bases; bases without a gene match: 2. Taken from cysteine to phenylalanine, the CDR3 has 13 residues. Only the CDR3 DNA stays, 39 bases, in frame from base 1. The germline V gene (reference sequence) sets CDR1 to DFQATT and CDR2 to SNEGSKA. The sample's treatment or condition label, in plain terms: live attenuated yellow fever vaccine strain. PBMCs were isolated from peripheral blood using a standard Ficoll-Paque protocol. Dynabeads CD4 and CD8 positive selection kits were used to isolate CD4 and CD8 T-cell fractions. TriZol was used to extract RNA from bulk PBMCs, from CD4 and CD8 fractions, and from dextramer-positive and dextramer-negative fractions.

The data originate from a study of T cells after yellow fever vaccination (dated by TCRdb to between 2018 and 2021). At the level of the whole study: The SMART-Seq v4 Ultra Low Input RNA kit was used to prepare libraries from fractions with low cell numbers. Bulk TCR alpha and beta repertoires were sequenced longitudinally to track T-cell clones before and after primary and booster YFV17D yellow fever vaccination. The cohort comprised two healthy male donors, one aged 18 to 30 and one aged 30 to 40 years. Blood was collected at multiple timepoints before and after primary and secondary immunization, and bulk PBMC replicates and cell subsets were isolated.

TCR cDNA was made using 5'RACE template switching, a step that added a universal primer site and unique molecular identifiers. Priming of cDNA synthesis was performed from both the TCR alpha and TCR beta constant segments. Library amplification used two PCR steps, and the second PCR step added sample barcodes and sequencing adapters. Sequencing of libraries was done on Illumina HiSeq 2500 (2x100 bp) or NovaSeq (2x150 bp). The original pipeline was this. MIGEC was used to demultiplex reads and collapse the reads into UMI consensus sequences, and MiXCR was used for V(D)J alignment. Vaccine-responding clonotypes were identified with edgeR using replicate PBMC samples, with FDR below 0.01 and a log2 fold change above 5 up to day 15 being required. Bulk clonotypes were assigned CD4 or CD8 identity according to which sequenced CD4 or CD8 repertoire held them at higher abundance. Through fastp at Q25 and MiXCR, TCRdb rebuilt clones from the public reads, retaining in-frame beta chains. CDR3 protein sequences are deduplicated, and each keeps its most common genes and DNA. None of the V and J calls come from the authors' own analysis; TCRdb made them. The table for this sample lists approximately 110,000 distinct CDR3 sequences; more than 6% of them were counted only once. The ten biggest clones cover about 2.7% of the sample.

Summary of the overall study and its limitations: Compared with the primary T-cell response, the secondary T-cell response was faster but weaker, reaching its peak on day 5 rather than on day 15. A small fraction of clonotypes showed up in both the CD4 and CD8 compartments, probably as a result of convergent recombination. FACS-sorted repertoires could contain abundant contaminating clonotypes from the bulk population, so computational filtering was required. Most clones expanded after primary vaccination (96% of CD4 and 70% to 90% of CD8) were re-detected after the booster, suggesting that broad memory maintenance occurred. Only a couple of donors were included in the study, so the extent to which the findings can be generalized is limited.

The starting material was CD4+ T cells sorted from PBMCs, obtained less than 11 days after the first yellow fever vaccination. The rearrangement combines TRBV20-1 with TRBJ2-3, and 8 bases in between align with TRBD2. The source of this sequence is a man younger than 30 who received the YFV17D yellow fever vaccine. DNA sequence: TGCAGTGCTAGAGGGCGGGGGGTAGATACGCAGTATTTT. Protein translation: CSARGRGVDTQYF.